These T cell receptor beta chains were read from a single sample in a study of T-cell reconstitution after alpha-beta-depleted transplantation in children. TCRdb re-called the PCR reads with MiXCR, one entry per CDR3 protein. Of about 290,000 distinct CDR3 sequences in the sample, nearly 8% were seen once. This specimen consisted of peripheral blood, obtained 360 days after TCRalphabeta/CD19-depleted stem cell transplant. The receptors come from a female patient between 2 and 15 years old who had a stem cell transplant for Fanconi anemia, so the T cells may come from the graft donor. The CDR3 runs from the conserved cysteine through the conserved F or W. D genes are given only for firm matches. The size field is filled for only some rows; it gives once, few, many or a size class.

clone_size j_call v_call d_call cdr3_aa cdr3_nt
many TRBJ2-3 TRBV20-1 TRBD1 CSTDRGTDTQYF TGCAGTACGGACAGGGGCACAGATACGCAGTATTTT
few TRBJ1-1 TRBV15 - CATSRAGVVEAFF TGTGCCACCAGCAGAGCCGGGGTAGTTGAAGCTTTCTTT
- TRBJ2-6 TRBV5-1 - CASSPYSGLPTGANVLTF TGCGCCAGCAGCCCCTACAGCGGGCTCCCCACTGGGGCCAACGTCCTGACTTTC
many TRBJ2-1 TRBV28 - CASTRGITYNEQFF TGTGCCAGCACTCGCGGGATTACCTACAATGAGCAGTTCTTC
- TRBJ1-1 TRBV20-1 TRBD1 CSAMPGTGLNTEAFF TGCAGTGCCATGCCCGGGACAGGGTTAAACACTGAAGCTTTCTTT
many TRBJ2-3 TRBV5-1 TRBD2 CASSLFGGGAGTDTQYF TGCGCCAGCAGCTTGTTCGGCGGGGGGGCGGGCACAGATACGCAGTATTTT
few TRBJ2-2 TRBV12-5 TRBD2 CASAYLTLGLAGGRRTGELFF TGTGCTAGTGCCTACCTTACCCTGGGACTAGCGGGGGGGAGGCGCACCGGGGAGCTGTTTTTT
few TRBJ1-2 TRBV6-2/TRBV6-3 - CASRFRDLYGYTF TGTGCCAGCAGATTCCGGGACCTCTATGGCTACACCTTC
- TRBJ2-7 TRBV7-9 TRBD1 CASSLVDGRGKTYEQYF TGTGCCAGCAGCTTAGTGGACGGCAGGGGGAAGACCTACGAGCAGTACTTC
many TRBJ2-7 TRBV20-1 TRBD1 CSVISGTAEPEQYF TGCAGTGTTATCTCCGGGACAGCTGAACCCGAGCAGTACTTC
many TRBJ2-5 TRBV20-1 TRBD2 CSASGRLAGGLETQYF TGCAGTGCTAGCGGGCGACTAGCGGGGGGACTGGAGACCCAGTACTTC
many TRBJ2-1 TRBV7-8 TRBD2 CASSPWGTSGLGNEQFF TGTGCCAGCAGCCCCTGGGGGACTAGCGGCCTGGGGAATGAGCAGTTCTTC
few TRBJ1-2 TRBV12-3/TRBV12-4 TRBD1 CASSSRGVGQGDYGYTF TGTGCCAGCAGTTCCAGGGGGGTGGGACAGGGGGACTATGGCTACACCTTC